What follows describes a single T cell receptor (beta chain). The target antigen is unknown. This entry is derived from a study of cytomegalovirus exposure and HLA in healthy donors. Study-wide background: According to later analysis, the same platform produced the roughly 120 validation and 666 first-cohort repertoires.

The length of the CDR3 is 14 residues. CDR1 is LNHDA and CDR2 is SQIVND in the germline V gene (reference sequence). V gave up 6 bases and J gave up 3 bases, with 14 bases separating them. Method: immunoSEQ multiplex PCR; TCRdb's copy keeps in-frame clones and lacks some. This table holds about 120,000 clones, more than 75% found once. Points from the study as a whole: About 180 TCR beta chains were listed as cytomegalovirus-associated. Some public TCRs appeared in many individuals, while most sequences were rare.

J is TRBJ1-1 and V is TRBV19; D is ambiguous. The source is a woman in her 30s in good health and CMV-seronegative. Sequences were obtained from PBMCs. CDR3 sequence: CASSRRAGDTEAFF. The CDR3 DNA reads TGTGCCAGTAGCCGACGGGCCGGGGACACTGAAGCTTTCTTT.